Shown below are 26 T cell receptor beta chains from a single sample sequenced in a study of blood T cell repertoires in COVID-19. The protocol was immunoSEQ multiplex PCR, while the TCRdb copy is restricted to in-frame clones and leaves out a portion. The sample has about 110,000 clones; 60% to 80% are singletons. Material for sequencing was peripheral blood. The receptors derive from a woman older than 75 with active or convalescent COVID-19.

The chain employs TRBV5-5 and TRBJ2-1; 7 bases agree with TRBD1. The V and J ends lost 6 bases and 6 bases, in that order; junction bases with no gene match: 18. Per germline, CDR1 SGHKS and CDR2 YYEKEE (reference sequence). CDR3 size: 17 residues. The CDR3 loop is CASTLNPGGSPGNEQFF. DNA for the CDR3: TGTGCCAGCACCCTAAATCCAGGGGGATCACCGGGCAATGAGCAGTTCTTC.

This clone has more than one count but fewer than ten. The chain recombines TRBV5-6 with TRBJ2-7; 11 nucleotides line up with TRBD1. The CDR3 totals 15 residues. After removal of 0 bases from V and 6 bases from J, the junction contained 5 bases not matched to a gene. In germline, CDR1 is SGHDT, CDR2 YYEEEE. CDR3 in DNA: TGTGCCAGCAGCTTGGGGACAGGGGGCCCTCGCGAGCAGTACTTC. It encodes CASSLGTGGPREQYF. Full variable domain (outside the CDR3, taken from reference TRBV5-6 and TRBJ2-7): DAGVTQSPTHLIKTRGQQVTLRCSPKSGHDTVSWYQQALGQGPQFIFQYYEEEERQRGNFPDRFSGHQFPNYSSELNVNALLLGDSALYLCASSLGTGGPREQYFGPGTRLTVT.

The gene calls are TRBV5-8 and TRBJ1-2, with D maybe TRBD1 (6 bases). The CDR3 contains 15 residues. Germline CDR1 is SGHTS and CDR2 is YDEGEE. V was cut by 4 bases and J by 4 bases, with 17 bases left in between. As DNA, the CDR3 is TGTGCCAGCAGCCCCGGACAGAGAATTGCCTATGGCTACACCTTC. Residues: CASSPGQRIAYGYTF.

This clone was observed a few times. The V gene is TRBV5-1, the J gene TRBJ2-7, with TRBD1 identical over 9 bases. J lost 4 bases, V lost 4 bases, and 6 bases had no gene match. Germline V gene data show CDR1 as SGHRS and CDR2 as YFSETQ. This CDR3 is built from 14 residues. The CDR3 loop is CASSRGQGPYEQYF. The CDR3 DNA is TGCGCCAGCAGCCGGGGACAGGGACCGTACGAGCAGTACTTC. Variable domain in full (rest from reference TRBV5-1 and TRBJ2-7): KAGVTQTPRYLIKTRGQQVTLSCSPISGHRSVSWYQQTPGQGLQFLFEYFSETQRNKGNFPGRFSGRQFSNSRSEMNVSTLELGDSALYLCASSRGQGPYEQYFGPGTRLTVT.

This clone was seen more than once but under ten times. The chain couples TRBV5-6 to TRBJ1-5; tentative D call: TRBD1 (6 bases). Germline lookup yields CDR1 SGHDT and CDR2 YYEEEE. Trimming left V 1 base short and J 4 bases short, with 12 bases between. The CDR3 is 15 amino acids. CDR3 residues: CASSLFQGSNQPQHF. DNA of the CDR3: TGTGCCAGCAGCTTGTTTCAGGGGTCTAATCAGCCCCAGCATTTT.

The chain links TRBV2 to TRBJ1-1; D possibly corresponds to TRBD1 (6 bases). Deletions cut 4 bases from V and 0 bases from J, with 6 bases between. Germline V gene sequence: CDR1 SNHLY, CDR2 FYNNEI. The CDR3 consists of 13 residues. Here the CDR3 reads CASSGTVNTEAFF. The CDR3 region has the DNA TGTGCCAGCAGTGGGACAGTGAACACTGAAGCTTTCTTT.

This rearrangement joins TRBV5-1 to TRBJ2-7; 11 nucleotides align to TRBD2. This CDR3 contains 15 residues. V dropped 0 bases and J dropped 4; count of bases not matched to a gene: 3. Germline CDR1 is SGHRS and CDR2 is YFSETQ. The CDR3 bases are TGCGCCAGCAGCTTGGAAGTAGCGGGAGGGTACGAGCAGTACTTC. Protein product: CASSLEVAGGYEQYF.

The rearrangement uses TRBV5-1 and TRBJ1-1; D is possibly TRBD1 (6 bases). The CDR3 sequence is 14 residues long. Germline V gene data show CDR1 as SGHRS and CDR2 as YFSETQ. V was pared by 1 base and J by 3 bases, with 10 bases between. CDR3 sequence reads: CASSLQGPHTEAFF. CDR3 coding DNA: TGCGCCAGCAGCTTGCAGGGGCCACACACTGAAGCTTTCTTT.

The rearrangement uses TRBV19 and TRBJ1-1; TRBD1 matches at 8 bases. Germline CDR1 is LNHDA and CDR2 is SQIVND (reference sequence). This CDR3 region has 14 residues. With V trimmed by 10 bases and J by 0 bases, 7 bases remained unmatched. This CDR3 reads CATTLGQVNTEAFF. CDR3 nucleotide sequence: TGTGCCACCACGTTGGGACAGGTGAACACTGAAGCTTTCTTT.

The chain carries TRBV4-1 and TRBJ1-4; D remains ambiguous. V lost 0 bases, J lost 3 bases, and 14 bases lay in between. Germline assignment: CDR1 MGHRA and CDR2 YSYEKL. This CDR3 has 17 residues. The CDR3 coding sequence is TGCGCCAGCAGCCAAGATCCCGTCCGCGGGGCTAATGAAAAACTGTTTTTT. Translation: CASSQDPVRGANEKLFF.

The chain employs TRBV11-3 and TRBJ2-3; TRBD1 agrees at 8 bases. The germline V gene encodes CDR1 SGHNT and CDR2 YENEEA. The CDR3 is made up of 16 amino acids. Trimming took 3 bases from V and 1 from J; bases not matched to a gene: 6. The chain's CDR3 is CASSLTGARGTDTQYF. CDR3 sequence (DNA): TGTGCCAGCAGCTTGACAGGGGCTCGGGGCACAGATACGCAGTATTTT.

This clone came up once. This rearrangement joins TRBV6-2 or TRBV6-3 to TRBJ2-2; D perhaps matches TRBD2 (6 bases). CDR1 and CDR2 (germline): MNHEY, SVGEGT. The CDR3 is made up of 12 amino acids. Trimming removed 2 bases at V and 8 bases at J, with 6 bases between. In DNA, the CDR3 is TGTGCCAGCAGTTACGGACTAGGGGAGCTGTTTTTT. It specifies CASSYGLGELFF.

The chain is built from TRBV6-4 and TRBJ2-1; TRBD2 might be the D (6 bases). The CDR3 contains 15 residues. Germline V lookup: CDR1 MRHNA, CDR2 SNTAGT. The V end was cut by 2 bases, the J end by 9 bases, with 17 bases between. The CDR3 DNA reads as TGTGCCAGCAGTGACAATAGTGCGGGATCGCTTGAGCAGTTCTTC. This encodes CASSDNSAGSLEQFF.

The rearrangement uses TRBV7-2 and TRBJ2-7, with 7 bases aligning to TRBD2. CDR3 length equals 14 residues. The V segment lost 5 bases and the J segment 6 bases; nucleotides outside the gene matches: 10. Germline lookup yields CDR1 SGHTA and CDR2 FQGNSA. The CDR3 sequence is CASSGVAGAREQYF. The CDR3 nucleotides are TGTGCCAGCAGCGGGGTGGCGGGAGCTCGCGAGCAGTACTTC. Supplemented by reference TRBV7-2 and TRBJ2-7, the full variable domain reads GAGVSQSPSNKVTEKGKDVELRCDPISGHTALYWYRQSLGQGLEFLIYFQGNSAPDKSGLPSDRFSAERTGGSVSTLTIQRTQQEDSAVYLCASSGVAGAREQYFGPGTRLTVT.

The chain has TRBV6-5 and TRBJ1-1; D might be TRBD1 (5 bases). CDR3 length equals 15 residues. CDR1 MNHEY and CDR2 SVGAGI come from the germline V gene. The V and J ends lost 8 bases and 3 bases respectively, with 19 bases between them. In nucleotides, the CDR3 is TGTGCCAGCCCCCGCGGGGGGTTTACTGACACTGAAGCTTTCTTT. This codes for CASPRGGFTDTEAFF.

The sample holds a few counts of this clone. The chain couples TRBV10-2 to TRBJ2-5; 7 bases are a match to TRBD2. Germline values: CDR1 WSHSY, CDR2 SAAADI. This CDR3 region has 14 residues. V was clipped by 6 bases and J by 7 bases; unmatched bases: 11. CDR3 residues: CASRWEGPGRTQYF. The CDR3 nucleotides are TGCGCCAGCAGGTGGGAGGGTCCTGGTCGGACCCAGTACTTC.

The V gene is TRBV10-3, the J gene TRBJ1-1, with D unclear. V lost 5 bases, J lost 3 bases, and 7 bases lay in between. This CDR3 is 12 amino acids long. CDR1 and CDR2 from the germline V gene are ENHRY and SYGVKD. CDR3 DNA sequence: TGTGCCATCAGTCCTTCGGACACTGAAGCTTTCTTT. This translates into CAISPSDTEAFF.

V is TRBV12-3 or TRBV12-4 and J is TRBJ2-2; the D is unclear. The CDR3 covers 13 residues. V shed 6 bases and J shed 4 bases, with 9 bases lying between them. The CDR3 here is CASSRTITGELFF. CDR3 sequence (DNA): TGTGCCAGCAGCCGAACAATCACCGGGGAGCTGTTTTTT.

In this sample, this clone turned up once. J is TRBJ2-3 and V is TRBV18, with TRBD1 matching 7 bases. CDR3 size: 15 residues. After removal of 0 bases from V and 5 bases from J, the junction contained 5 bases not matched to a gene. CDR1 KGHSH and CDR2 LQKENI come from the germline V gene. The CDR3 DNA reads as TGTGCCAGCTCACCACCGGAACAGGGGCGAGATACGCAGTATTTT. This gives the protein CASSPPEQGRDTQYF.

The chain links TRBV19 to TRBJ1-2; D gene uncertain. Germline V gene lookup returns CDR1 LNHDA and CDR2 SQIVND (reference sequence). The CDR3 consists of 17 residues. Trimming took off 1 base at V and 8 bases at J, with 23 bases between the two ends. DNA of the CDR3: TGTGCCAGTAGTATAGTAGGATCCCCTGCCGGGCGGGCAGGCTACACCTTC. The encoded protein is CASSIVGSPAGRAGYTF.

The chain uses TRBV16 and TRBJ2-3, with a tentative D call TRBD2 (5 bases). CDR3 size: 16 residues. Trimming took off 1 base at V and 1 base at J, with 12 bases between the two ends. Germline CDR1 is KGHSY and CDR2 is FQNENV. CDR3: CASSQFTQRRTDTQYF. CDR3 sequence (DNA): TGTGCCAGCAGCCAATTCACCCAGCGGCGCACAGATACGCAGTATTTT. The full variable domain, with the rest looked up from reference TRBV16 and TRBJ2-3, is GEEVAQTPKHLVRGEGQKAKLYCAPIKGHSYVFWYQQVLKNEFKFLISFQNENVFDETGMPKERFSAKCLPNSPCSLEIQATKLEDSAVYFCASSQFTQRRTDTQYFGPGTRLTVL.

This clone was counted only a few times. The chain carries TRBV9 and TRBJ1-2, with 9 nucleotides matching TRBD1. The CDR3 consists of 12 residues. Germline CDR1 and CDR2: SGDLS and YYNGEE. The J segment lost 8 bases and the V segment lost 4 bases, leaving 3 bases of the junction unmatched. The DNA of the CDR3 is TGTGCCAGCAGCAACAGGGGGCTCGGCTACACCTTC. This gives the protein CASSNRGLGYTF.

The chain has TRBV16 and TRBJ1-4; 9 nucleotides line up with TRBD1. Germline V gene lookup returns CDR1 KGHSY and CDR2 FQNENV. Unmatched junction bases numbered 7, after V lost 0 bases and J lost 14 bases. CDR3 size: 14 residues. The DNA of the CDR3 is TGTGCCAGCAGCCAATCGGGACAGGGACGAAAGCTGTTTTTT. It specifies CASSQSGQGRKLFF.

This chain links TRBV18 with TRBJ1-6; TRBD1 agrees at 7 bases. CDR3 length: 12 residues. The germline V gene has CDR1 KGHSH and CDR2 LQKENI. V was pared by 8 bases and J by 7 bases, with 2 bases of the junction left unmatched. CDR3 sequence: CASGTANSPLHF. The CDR3 nucleotides are TGTGCCAGCGGGACAGCAAATTCACCCCTCCACTTT.

The V and J genes are TRBV4-1 and TRBJ2-4; possible D gene TRBD2, 6 bases. Germline V gives CDR1 MGHRA, CDR2 YSYEKL. CDR3 size: 20 residues. Trimming removed 0 bases from V and 2 bases from J, with 23 bases in between. The CDR3 DNA reads as TGCGCCAGCAGCCAAGAAGTGGGGGGAAAGAGGGCGGTGACCAAAAACATTCAGTACTTC. Its protein is CASSQEVGGKRAVTKNIQYF.

The chain has TRBV19 and TRBJ2-4; TRBD2 agrees at 9 bases. The CDR3 covers 17 residues. Germline-derived CDR1 and CDR2 are LNHDA and SQIVND (reference sequence). V shed 3 bases and J 4 bases; nucleotides not matched to a gene: 10. The CDR3 loop reads CASSILGYTSGKNIQYF. The DNA for the CDR3 is TGTGCCAGTAGTATTTTAGGATACACTAGCGGGAAAAACATTCAGTACTTC.